This T cell receptor beta chain was recorded in a study of PD-L1 blockade in urothelial cancer. Study information: Of roughly 31 patients, about two dozen were males with bladder-origin urothelial cancer. Blood analysis occurred 3 weeks (second dose) and 6 weeks after treatment start. Study outcomes and limitations: Durable benefit was linked to greater 3-week expansion of tumor-associated blood clones.

The protocol was immunoSEQ multiplex PCR, while the TCRdb copy is restricted to in-frame clones and leaves out a portion. Of roughly 46,000 clones in the sample, 70% to 85% were seen once. Sample time point: peripheral blood 6 weeks after treatment start. The diagnosis in patients was locally advanced or metastatic urothelial carcinoma. The ends were cut back, 4 bases at V and 4 bases at J, with 16 bases in the middle. In germline, CDR1 is MNHNS, CDR2 SASEGT. This CDR3 comprises 15 residues. Regarding this clone: The antigen is unknown.

This sequence was found in a man aged 50 to 60 with urothelial cancer. Material: PBMCs, obtained around atezolizumab (anti-PD-L1) treatment. The gene calls are TRBV6-1 and TRBJ1-1, with D possibly matching TRBD1 (5 bases). The CDR3 spells CASSARSGTTTEAFF. CDR3 nucleotide sequence: TGTGCCAGCAGTGCCAGGTCGGGGACTACCACTGAAGCTTTCTTT.